One TCR beta chain is described in this entry. Its antigen is not known. Produced via immunoSEQ multiplex PCR; TCRdb's table is partial and in-frame only. The sample yields approximately 140,000 clones, 75% to 95% seen once. The data are from a study of T cell responses to AZD1222 COVID-19 vaccine. Study findings and constraints: White British ancestry dominated among donors, who included more females, and clonal diversity was possibly underestimated. Sampled repertoires all dated from after the peak T cell response. Regions 160-218 and 743-854 dominated among vaccine-associated CD4 TCRs spanning spike.

Combined were second doses at about 4 or about 12 weeks. Trimming took 6 bases from V and 6 from J, leaving 9 bases between them. Germline V gene data show CDR1 as MNHEY and CDR2 as SVGAGI. CDR3 length: 12 amino acids. V gene TRBV6-5 combines with J gene TRBJ2-1; weak D call: TRBD2 (6 bases). The sequence derives from an adult who received the AZD1222 COVID-19 vaccine. The material sequenced was peripheral blood, taken 28 days after the second AZD1222 dose. Here the CDR3 DNA reads TGTGCCAGCAGCAAGGAGGGCAATGAGCAGTTCTTC. It is translated as CASSKEGNEQFF.